A single sample is the source of the 6 T cell receptor beta chains below, sequenced in a study of control samples from healthy donors and cancer patients. The table came from immunoSEQ multiplex PCR; TCRdb's copy has only in-frame clones and leaves some out. The sample yields over 100,000 clones, 70% to 90% seen once. Input material: blood. The source is a man in his fifties in good health.

The CDR3 region has the DNA TGTGCCAGTAGTAAAACTGGAGATAGCAATCAGCCCCAGCATTTT. This translates into CASSKTGDSNQPQHF. J is TRBJ1-5 and V is TRBV19; D remains ambiguous. The CDR3 has 15 residues. V lost 4 bases and J 0 bases, leaving 10 bases between the germline ends. Germline CDR1 and CDR2: LNHDA and SQIVND (reference sequence).

This clone was recorded only once. The V gene is TRBV5-1, the J gene TRBJ2-7, with a possible D match to TRBD2 (5 bases). The CDR3 extends over 14 amino acids. Germline CDR1 and CDR2: SGHRS and YFSETQ. Trimming shortened V by 0 bases and J by 2 bases, and 9 bases separated the two germline ends. CDR3 sequence reads: CASSLGGRAYEQYF. CDR3 nucleotides: TGCGCCAGCAGCTTGGGTGGGCGGGCCTACGAGCAGTACTTC.

The chain has TRBV10-3 and TRBJ2-7, with D perhaps TRBD1 or TRBD2 (5 bases each). CDR3 length: 14 amino acids. Germline CDR1 and CDR2: ENHRY and SYGVKD. V lost 5 bases to trimming and J lost 0 bases, with 11 bases between them. CDR3 sequence (DNA): TGTGCCATCAGTTTGGGGGTGAGCTCCTACGAGCAGTACTTC. Protein: CAISLGVSSYEQYF.

The rearrangement links TRBV10-3 to TRBJ2-5, with D possibly called TRBD1 or TRBD2 (5 bases each). CDR3 length: 14 amino acids. V was pared by 10 bases and J by 4 bases, with 19 bases between. The germline V gene has CDR1 ENHRY and CDR2 SYGVKD. The CDR3 reads CATEDGTIRETQYF. The CDR3 coding sequence is TGTGCCACCGAAGACGGGACGATCAGAGAGACCCAGTACTTC.

The rearrangement uses TRBV5-4 and TRBJ2-1; no reliable D call. The CDR3 is 13 residues long. CDR1 is SGHNT and CDR2 is YYREEE in the germline V gene (reference sequence). V was clipped by 4 bases and J by 7 bases, with 12 bases between them. In DNA form, the CDR3 reads TGTGCCAGCAGCCCGACAAACGCGAATGAGCAGTTCTTC. Amino acids: CASSPTNANEQFF.

J is TRBJ2-1 and V is TRBV5-5; TRBD2 matches 9 bases. The V segment lost 0 bases and the J segment 7 bases; nucleotides outside the gene matches: 5. Germline CDR1 SGHKS, CDR2 YYEKEE (reference sequence). The CDR3 length is 15 residues. This CDR3 is CASSLASGTRNEQFF. The CDR3 bases are TGTGCCAGCAGCTTGGCTAGCGGGACCCGAAATGAGCAGTTCTTC. Complete variable domain (other parts from reference TRBV5-5 and TRBJ2-1): DAGVTQSPTHLIKTRGQQVTLRCSPISGHKSVSWYQQVLGQGPQFIFQYYEKEERGRGNFPDRFSARQFPNYSSELNVNALLLGDSALYLCASSLASGTRNEQFFGPGTRLTVL.